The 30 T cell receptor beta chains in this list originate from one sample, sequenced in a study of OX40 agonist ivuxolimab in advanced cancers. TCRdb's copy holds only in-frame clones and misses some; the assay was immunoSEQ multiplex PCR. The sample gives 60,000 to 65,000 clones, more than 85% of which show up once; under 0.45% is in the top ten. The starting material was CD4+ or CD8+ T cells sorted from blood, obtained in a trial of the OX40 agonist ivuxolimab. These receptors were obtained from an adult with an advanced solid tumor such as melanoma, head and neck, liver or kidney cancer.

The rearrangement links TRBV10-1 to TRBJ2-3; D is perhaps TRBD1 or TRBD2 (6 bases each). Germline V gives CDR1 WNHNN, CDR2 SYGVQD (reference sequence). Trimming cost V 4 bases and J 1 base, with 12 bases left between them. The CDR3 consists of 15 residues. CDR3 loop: CASSGGGSGTDTQYF. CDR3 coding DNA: TGCGCCAGCAGTGGAGGGGGGTCCGGCACAGATACGCAGTATTTT.

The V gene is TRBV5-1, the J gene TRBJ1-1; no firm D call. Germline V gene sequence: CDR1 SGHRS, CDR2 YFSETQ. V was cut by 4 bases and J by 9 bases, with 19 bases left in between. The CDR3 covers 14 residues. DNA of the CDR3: TGCGCCAGCAGCCCCTTAGGCAGTGGTGCTCAAGCTTTCTTT. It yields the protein CASSPLGSGAQAFF.

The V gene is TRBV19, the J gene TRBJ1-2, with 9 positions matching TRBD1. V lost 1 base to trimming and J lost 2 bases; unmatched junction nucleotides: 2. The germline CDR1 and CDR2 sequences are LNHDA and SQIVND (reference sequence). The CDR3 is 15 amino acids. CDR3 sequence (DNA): TGTGCCAGTAGTATAGGCGGACAGGGGAACTATGGCTACACCTTC. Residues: CASSIGGQGNYGYTF.

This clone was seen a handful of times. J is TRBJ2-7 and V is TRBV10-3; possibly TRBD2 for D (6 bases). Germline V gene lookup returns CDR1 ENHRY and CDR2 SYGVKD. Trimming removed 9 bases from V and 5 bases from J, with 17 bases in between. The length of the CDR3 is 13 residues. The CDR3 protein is CAIQDRGKNEQYF. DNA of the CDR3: TGTGCCATACAGGACCGCGGGAAGAACGAGCAGTACTTC.

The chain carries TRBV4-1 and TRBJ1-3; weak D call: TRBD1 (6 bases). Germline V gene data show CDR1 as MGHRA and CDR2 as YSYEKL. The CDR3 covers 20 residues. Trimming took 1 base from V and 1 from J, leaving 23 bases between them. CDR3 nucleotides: TGCGCCAGCAGCCAAGGAGGGGCGGACGGTCTTAGGGGGTCTGGAAACACCATATATTTT. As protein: CASSQGGADGLRGSGNTIYF.

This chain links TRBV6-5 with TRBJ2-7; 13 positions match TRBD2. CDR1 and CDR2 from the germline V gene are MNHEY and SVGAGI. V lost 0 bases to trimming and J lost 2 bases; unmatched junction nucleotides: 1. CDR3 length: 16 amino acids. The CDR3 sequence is CASSYSGTSGAYEQYF. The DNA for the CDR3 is TGTGCCAGCAGTTACTCCGGGACTAGCGGGGCCTACGAGCAGTACTTC.

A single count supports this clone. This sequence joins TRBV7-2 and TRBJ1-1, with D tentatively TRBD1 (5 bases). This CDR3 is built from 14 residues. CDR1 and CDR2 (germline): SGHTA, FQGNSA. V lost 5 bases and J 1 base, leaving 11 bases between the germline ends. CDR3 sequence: CASSNRIGNTEAFF. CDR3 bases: TGTGCCAGCAGCAACAGGATAGGGAACACTGAAGCTTTCTTT.

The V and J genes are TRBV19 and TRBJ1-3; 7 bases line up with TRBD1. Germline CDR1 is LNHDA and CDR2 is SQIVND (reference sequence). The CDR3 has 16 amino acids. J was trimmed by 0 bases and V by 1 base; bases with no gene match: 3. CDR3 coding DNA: TGTGCCAGTAGTATAGCTGACAGGGCCTCTGGAAACACCATATATTTT. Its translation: CASSIADRASGNTIYF.

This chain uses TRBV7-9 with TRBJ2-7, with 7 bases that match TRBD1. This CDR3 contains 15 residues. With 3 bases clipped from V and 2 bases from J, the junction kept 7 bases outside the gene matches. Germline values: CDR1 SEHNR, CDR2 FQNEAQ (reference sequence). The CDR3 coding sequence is TGTGCCAGCAGCTTCAGGGGGACCTCGGCCTACGAGCAGTACTTC. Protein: CASSFRGTSAYEQYF.

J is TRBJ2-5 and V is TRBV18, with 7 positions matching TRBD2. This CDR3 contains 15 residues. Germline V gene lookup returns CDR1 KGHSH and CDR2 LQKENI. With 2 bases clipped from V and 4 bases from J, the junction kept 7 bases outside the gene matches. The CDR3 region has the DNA TGTGCCAGCTCACCAGCGGGAGTGCTTCTAGAGACCCAGTACTTC. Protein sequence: CASSPAGVLLETQYF.

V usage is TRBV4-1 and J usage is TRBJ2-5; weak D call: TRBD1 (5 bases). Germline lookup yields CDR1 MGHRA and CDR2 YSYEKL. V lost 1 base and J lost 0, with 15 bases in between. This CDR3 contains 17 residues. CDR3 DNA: TGCGCCAGCAGCCAAGGAGCAAGCGCAGGGAACCAAGAGACCCAGTACTTC. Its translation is CASSQGASAGNQETQYF.

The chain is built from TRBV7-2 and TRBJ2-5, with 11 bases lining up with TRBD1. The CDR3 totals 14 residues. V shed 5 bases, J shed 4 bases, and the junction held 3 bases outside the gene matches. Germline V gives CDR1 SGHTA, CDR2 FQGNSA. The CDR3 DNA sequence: TGTGCCAGCAGCGCCGGGACAGGGGGAGAGACCCAGTACTTC. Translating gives CASSAGTGGETQYF.

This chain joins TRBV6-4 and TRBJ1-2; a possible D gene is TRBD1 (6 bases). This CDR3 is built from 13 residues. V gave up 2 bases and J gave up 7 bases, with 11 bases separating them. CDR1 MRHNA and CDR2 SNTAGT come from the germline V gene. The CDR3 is CASSDQGLAGYTF. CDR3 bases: TGTGCCAGCAGTGACCAGGGGTTGGCTGGCTACACCTTC.

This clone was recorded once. The CDR3 bases are TGTGCCAGCAGCCCATTAGCGGGAGGAAGTGAGACCCAGTACTTC. Translating gives CASSPLAGGSETQYF. The rearrangement uses TRBV5-4 and TRBJ2-5, with TRBD2 identical over 10 bases. The J segment lost 5 bases and the V segment lost 4 bases, leaving 8 bases of the junction unmatched. This CDR3 comprises 15 residues. From germline, CDR1 is SGHNT and CDR2 YYREEE (reference sequence).

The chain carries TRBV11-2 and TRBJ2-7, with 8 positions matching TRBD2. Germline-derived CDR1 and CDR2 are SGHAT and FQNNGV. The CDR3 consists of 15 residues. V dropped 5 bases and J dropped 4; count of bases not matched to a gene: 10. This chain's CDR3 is CASSVITGGRYEQYF. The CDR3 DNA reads TGTGCCAGCAGCGTCATCACGGGAGGGCGATACGAGCAGTACTTC.

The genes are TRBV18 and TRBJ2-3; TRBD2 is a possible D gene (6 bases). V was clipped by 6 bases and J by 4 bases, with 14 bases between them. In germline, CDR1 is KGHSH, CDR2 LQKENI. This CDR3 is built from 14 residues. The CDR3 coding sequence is TGTGCCAGCTCGCCTTCGGGCGGGGCAGATACGCAGTATTTT. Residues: CASSPSGGADTQYF. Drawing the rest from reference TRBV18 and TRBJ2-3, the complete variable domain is NAGVMQNPRHLVRRRGQEARLRCSPMKGHSHVYWYRQLPEEGLKFMVYLQKENIIDESGMPKERFSAEFPKEGPSILRIQQVVRGDSAAYFCASSPSGGADTQYFGPGTRLTVL.

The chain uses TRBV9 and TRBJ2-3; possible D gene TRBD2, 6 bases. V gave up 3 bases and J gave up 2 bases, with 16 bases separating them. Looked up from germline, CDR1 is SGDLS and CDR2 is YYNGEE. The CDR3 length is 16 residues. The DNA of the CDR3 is TGTGCCAGCAGCGCCCCTAGCGCGCGGAACACAGATACGCAGTATTTT. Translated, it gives CASSAPSARNTDTQYF.

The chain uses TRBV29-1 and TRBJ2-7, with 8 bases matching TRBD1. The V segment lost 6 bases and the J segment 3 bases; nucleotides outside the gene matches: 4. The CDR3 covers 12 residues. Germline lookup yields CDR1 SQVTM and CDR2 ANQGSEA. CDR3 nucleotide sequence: TGCAGCGTCGGACAGGGAAACTACGAGCAGTACTTC. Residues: CSVGQGNYEQYF.

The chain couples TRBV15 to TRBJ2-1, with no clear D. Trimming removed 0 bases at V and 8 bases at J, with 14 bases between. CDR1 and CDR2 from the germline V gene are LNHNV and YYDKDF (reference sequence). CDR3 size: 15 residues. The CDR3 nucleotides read TGTGCCACCAGCAGAGAACTGTTGACGGCGCATGAGCAGTTCTTC. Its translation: CATSRELLTAHEQFF.

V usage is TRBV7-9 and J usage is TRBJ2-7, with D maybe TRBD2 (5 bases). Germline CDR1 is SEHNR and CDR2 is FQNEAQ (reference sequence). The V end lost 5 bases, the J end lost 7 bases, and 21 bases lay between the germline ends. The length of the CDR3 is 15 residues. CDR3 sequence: CASSTRGSARSEQYF. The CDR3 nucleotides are TGTGCCAGCAGCACACGGGGTAGCGCGAGGTCGGAGCAGTACTTC. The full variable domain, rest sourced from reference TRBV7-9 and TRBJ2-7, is DTGVSQNPRHKITKRGQNVTFRCDPISEHNRLYWYRQTLGQGPEFLTYFQNEAQLEKSRLLSDRFSAERPKGSFSTLEIQRTEQGDSAMYLCASSTRGSARSEQYFGPGTRLTVT.

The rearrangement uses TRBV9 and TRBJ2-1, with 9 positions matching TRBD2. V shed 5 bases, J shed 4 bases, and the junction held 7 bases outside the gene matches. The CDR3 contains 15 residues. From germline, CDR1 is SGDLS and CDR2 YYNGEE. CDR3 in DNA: TGTGCCAGCAGTTTCCTAGCGGGACGATACAATGAGCAGTTCTTC. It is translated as CASSFLAGRYNEQFF.

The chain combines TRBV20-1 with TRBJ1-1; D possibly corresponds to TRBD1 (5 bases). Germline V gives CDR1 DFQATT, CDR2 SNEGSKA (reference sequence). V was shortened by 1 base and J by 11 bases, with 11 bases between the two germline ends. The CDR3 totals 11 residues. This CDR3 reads CSARAGPPAFF. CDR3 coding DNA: TGCAGTGCTAGAGCGGGGCCCCCGGCTTTCTTT.

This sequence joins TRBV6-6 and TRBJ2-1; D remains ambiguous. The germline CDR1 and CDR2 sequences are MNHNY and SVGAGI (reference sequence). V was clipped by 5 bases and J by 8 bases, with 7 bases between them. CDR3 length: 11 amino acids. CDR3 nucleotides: TGTGCCAGCAGTACCGAATATGAGCAGTTCTTC. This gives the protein CASSTEYEQFF.

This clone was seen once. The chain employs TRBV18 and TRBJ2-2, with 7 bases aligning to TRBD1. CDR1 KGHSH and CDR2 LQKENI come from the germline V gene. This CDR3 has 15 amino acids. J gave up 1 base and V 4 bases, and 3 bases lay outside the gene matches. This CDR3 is CASSQGQLNTGELFF. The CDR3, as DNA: TGTGCCAGCTCACAGGGACAGCTGAACACCGGGGAGCTGTTTTTT.

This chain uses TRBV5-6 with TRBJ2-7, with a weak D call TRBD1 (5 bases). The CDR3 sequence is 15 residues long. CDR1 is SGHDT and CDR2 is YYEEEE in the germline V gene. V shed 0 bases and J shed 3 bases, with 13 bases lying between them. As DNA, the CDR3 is TGTGCCAGCAGCTTGGTGGCAGGGTTCTTCTACGAGCAGTACTTC. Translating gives CASSLVAGFFYEQYF.

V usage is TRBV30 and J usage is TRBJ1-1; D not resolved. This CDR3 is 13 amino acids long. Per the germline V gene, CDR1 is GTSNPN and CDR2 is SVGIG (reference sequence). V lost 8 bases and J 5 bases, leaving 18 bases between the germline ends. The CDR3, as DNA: TGTGCCCGGGATGAAGGAACCCGGACTGAAGCTTTCTTT. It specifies CARDEGTRTEAFF.

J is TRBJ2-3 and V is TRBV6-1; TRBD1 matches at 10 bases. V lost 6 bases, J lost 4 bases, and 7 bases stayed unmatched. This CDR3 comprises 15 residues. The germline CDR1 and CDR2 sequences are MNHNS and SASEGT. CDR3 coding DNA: TGTGCCAGCAGGACAGGGGGCGCCGGCTCAGATACGCAGTATTTT. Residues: CASRTGGAGSDTQYF.

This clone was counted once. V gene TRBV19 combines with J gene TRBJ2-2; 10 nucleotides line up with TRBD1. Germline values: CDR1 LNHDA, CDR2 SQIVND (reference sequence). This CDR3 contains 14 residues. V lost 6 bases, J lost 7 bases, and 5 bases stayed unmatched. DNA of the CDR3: TGTGCCAGTAGCAGGACAGGGGGAGGCGGGGAGCTGTTTTTT. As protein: CASSRTGGGGELFF. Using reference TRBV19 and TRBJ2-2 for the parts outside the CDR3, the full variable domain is DGGITQSPKYLFRKEGQNVTLSCEQNLNHDAMYWYRQDPGQGLRLIYYSQIVNDFQKGDIAEGYSVSREKKESFPLTVTSAQKNPTAFYLCASSRTGGGGELFFGEGSRLTVL.

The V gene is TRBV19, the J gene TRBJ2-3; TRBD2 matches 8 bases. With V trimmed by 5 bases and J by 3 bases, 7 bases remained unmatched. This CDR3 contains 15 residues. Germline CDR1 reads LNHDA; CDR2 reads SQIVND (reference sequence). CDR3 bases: TGTGCCAGTAGTTCAGCGGGAGTGAGGACAGATACGCAGTATTTT. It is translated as CASSSAGVRTDTQYF. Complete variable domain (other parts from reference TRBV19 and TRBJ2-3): DGGITQSPKYLFRKEGQNVTLSCEQNLNHDAMYWYRQDPGQGLRLIYYSQIVNDFQKGDIAEGYSVSREKKESFPLTVTSAQKNPTAFYLCASSSAGVRTDTQYFGPGTRLTVL.

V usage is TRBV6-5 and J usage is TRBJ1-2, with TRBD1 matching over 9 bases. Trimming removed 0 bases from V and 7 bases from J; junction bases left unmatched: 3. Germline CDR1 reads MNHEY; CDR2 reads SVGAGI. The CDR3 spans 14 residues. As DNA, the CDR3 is TGTGCCAGCAGTTACTCGGGGACAGGGCGTGGCTACACCTTC. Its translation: CASSYSGTGRGYTF.